Shown below are 15 T cell receptor beta chains from a single sample sequenced in a study of identical twins. TCRdb reprocessed the 5' RACE reads with MiXCR, giving one entry per CDR3 protein. The table has 550,000 to 700,000 distinct CDR3 sequences, 7.5% to 10% seen once; the top ten hold roughly 3%. These data were also filed under a second study, of yellow fever vaccine responses in identical twins.

Material: PBMCs. The source is a woman younger than 35 in good health.

This clonotype was counted between two and nine times. V gene TRBV7-2 combines with J gene TRBJ1-2; TRBD1 might be the D (5 bases). The germline gives CDR1 SGHTA, CDR2 FQGNSA. The CDR3 is made up of 15 amino acids. V shed 3 bases and J shed 8 bases, with 19 bases lying between them. The CDR3 protein is CASSLRGDVILGYTF. For the CDR3, the DNA is TGTGCCAGCAGCTTGCGAGGGGATGTAATCTTAGGCTACACCTTC.

This clonotype has a count of ten or more. The rearrangement links TRBV14 to TRBJ2-3; the D call may be TRBD1 or TRBD2 (5 bases each). The CDR3 is 12 amino acids. Between the trimmed V and J ends, which lost 8 bases and 2 bases, there was a span of 8 bases. From germline, CDR1 is SGHDN and CDR2 FVKESK. CDR3 coding DNA: TGTGCCAGCGGGACCGTCACAGATACGCAGTATTTT. It is translated as CASGTVTDTQYF. The full variable domain, its missing parts supplied by reference TRBV14 and TRBJ2-3, is EAGVTQFPSHSVIEKGQTVTLRCDPISGHDNLYWYRRVMGKEIKFLLHFVKESKQDESGMPNNRFLAERTGGTYSTLKVQPAELEDSGVYFCASGTVTDTQYFGPGTRLTVL.

J is TRBJ2-5 and V is TRBV10-3; 8 nucleotides agree with TRBD2. Germline loops: CDR1 ENHRY, CDR2 SYGVKD. Trimming at V came to 4 bases and at J to 2 bases, leaving 6 bases not matched to a gene. CDR3 length: 15 residues. The CDR3: CAISGRTSSQETQYF. CDR3 nucleotides: TGTGCCATCAGTGGTCGGACTAGCTCTCAAGAGACCCAGTACTTC.

Notes on this clonotype: One junction end does not reproduce the germline sequence, and a read error may be involved. CDR3 nucleotides: TGCATCGTTGTGGGAGCAGATACGCAGTATTTT. Translating gives CIVVGADTQYF. This chain joins TRBV29-1 and TRBJ2-3; D is possibly TRBD2 (5 bases). CDR1 is SQVTM, CDR2 ANQGSEA, per germline. The CDR3 length is 11 residues.

This clonotype was detected ten times or more. The chain carries TRBV12-3 or TRBV12-4 and TRBJ2-7; the D call may be TRBD1 or TRBD2 (8 bases each). This CDR3 contains 14 residues. V lost 7 bases and J lost 2, with 15 bases in between. The CDR3 protein is CASNSGTGAYEQYF. CDR3 sequence (DNA): TGTGCCAGCAATAGCGGGACAGGCGCCTACGAGCAGTACTTC.

This clonotype has a count of ten or more. The J gene is TRBJ1-2, the V gene TRBV10-3, with D possibly being TRBD1 (6 bases). Trimming took off 3 bases at V and 2 bases at J, with 13 bases between the two ends. CDR1 ENHRY and CDR2 SYGVKD come from the germline V gene. This CDR3 is 15 amino acids long. CDR3 loop: CAISEGTTGNYGYTF. As DNA, the CDR3 is TGTGCCATCAGTGAAGGGACAACCGGAAACTATGGCTACACCTTC.

The V and J genes are TRBV29-1 and TRBJ2-7; D ambiguous. V shed 2 bases and J shed 0 bases, with 8 bases lying between them. The length of the CDR3 is 13 residues. CDR1 is SQVTM and CDR2 is ANQGSEA in the germline V gene. CDR3 nucleotide sequence: TGCAGCGTTGAAATGGGCAGCTCCTACGAGCAGTACTTC. Its protein is CSVEMGSSYEQYF.

A few counts support this clonotype. The J gene is TRBJ2-1, the V gene TRBV24-1, with a possible D match to TRBD2 (6 bases). The length of the CDR3 is 13 residues. Per germline, CDR1 KGHDR and CDR2 SFDVKD. Trimming cost V 5 bases and J 3 bases, with 7 bases left between them. CDR3 residues: CATSVGGYNEQFF. The DNA of the CDR3 is TGTGCCACCAGTGTGGGGGGCTACAATGAGCAGTTCTTC.

This clonotype was seen only a few times. The chain has TRBV3-1 and TRBJ2-2; D unclear. The CDR3 loop spans 13 amino acids. Deletions cut 1 base from V and 5 bases from J, with 5 bases between. Germline-derived CDR1 and CDR2 are LGHDT and YNNKEL (reference sequence). The CDR3: CASSQGWTGELFF. The CDR3 DNA is TGTGCCAGCAGCCAAGGGTGGACCGGGGAGCTGTTTTTT.

The rearrangement links TRBV6-6 to TRBJ1-2, with 10 positions matching TRBD1. V shed 8 bases and J 8 bases; nucleotides not matched to a gene: 8. Germline V gene sequence: CDR1 MNHNY, CDR2 SVGAGI (reference sequence). This CDR3 is 13 amino acids long. CDR3 loop: CASRTMDRGGYTF. CDR3 nucleotides: TGTGCCAGCCGAACAATGGACAGGGGGGGCTACACCTTC.

The sample holds many counts of this clonotype. The chain joins TRBV4-3 to TRBJ2-1; TRBD2 matches 9 bases. V was pared by 1 base and J by 0 bases, with 1 base of the junction left unmatched. This CDR3 region has 16 residues. CDR1 is LGHNA, CDR2 YSLEER, per germline. The CDR3 DNA reads as TGCGCCAGCAGCCAAGGTAGCGGGAGCTCCTACAATGAGCAGTTCTTC. It encodes CASSQGSGSSYNEQFF.

Here the CDR3 reads CASSGTFAFYEQYF. DNA of the CDR3: TGTGCCAGCTCCGGGACCTTTGCCTTCTACGAGCAGTACTTC. The V and J genes are TRBV12-3 or TRBV12-4 and TRBJ2-7; TRBD1 or TRBD2 may be the D gene (5 bases each). Trimming stripped 8 bases from V and 3 bases from J, with 17 bases between. The CDR3 extends over 14 amino acids.

V gene TRBV6-2 or TRBV6-3 combines with J gene TRBJ2-6; 10 nucleotides agree with TRBD1. Trimming cost V 1 base and J 4 bases; bases outside gene matches: 7. The CDR3 runs to 18 residues. Looked up from germline, CDR1 is MNHEY and CDR2 is SVGEGT. The CDR3 reads CASSYWDRGLDGANVLTF. The DNA for the CDR3 is TGTGCCAGCAGTTACTGGGACAGGGGACTGGACGGGGCCAACGTCCTGACTTTC.

This clonotype showed up many times. The V and J genes are TRBV5-1 and TRBJ2-7; D call uncertain. V was shortened by 5 bases and J by 3 bases, with 12 bases between the two germline ends. This CDR3 region has 13 residues. CDR1 is SGHRS and CDR2 is YFSETQ in the germline V gene. CDR3 bases: TGCGCCAGCAGGAAGCAGGCTAACTACGAGCAGTACTTC. This encodes CASRKQANYEQYF.

The table lists this clonotype with a few counts. This chain uses TRBV29-1 with TRBJ2-3; D is ambiguous. CDR1 and CDR2 from the germline V gene are SQVTM and ANQGSEA. The CDR3 spans 10 residues. The germline V and J ends were trimmed by 7 bases and 6 bases, with 8 bases remaining between them. This CDR3 is CSGSRDTQYF. In nucleotides, the CDR3 is TGCAGCGGATCGAGGGATACGCAGTATTTT.